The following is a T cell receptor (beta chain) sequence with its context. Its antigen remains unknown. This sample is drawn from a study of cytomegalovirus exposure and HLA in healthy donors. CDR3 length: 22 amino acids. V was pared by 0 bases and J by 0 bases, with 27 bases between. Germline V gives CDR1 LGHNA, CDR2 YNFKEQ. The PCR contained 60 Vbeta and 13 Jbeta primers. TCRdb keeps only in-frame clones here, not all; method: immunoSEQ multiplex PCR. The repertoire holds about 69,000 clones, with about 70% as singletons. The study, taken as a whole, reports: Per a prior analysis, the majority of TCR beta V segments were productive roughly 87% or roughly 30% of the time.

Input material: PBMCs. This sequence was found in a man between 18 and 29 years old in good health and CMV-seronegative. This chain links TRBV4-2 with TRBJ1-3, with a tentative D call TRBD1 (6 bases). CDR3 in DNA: TGTGCCAGCAGCCAAGAAGTGCTGGCGGGCAGGGGACGGTTAAGCTCTGGAAACACCATATATTTT. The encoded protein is CASSQEVLAGRGRLSSGNTIYF.